The 18 T cell receptor beta chains below were found in one sample sequenced in a study of CD8 T cells in Susac syndrome. An input of about 0.5 to 1 ug of RNA was subjected to reverse transcription using random hexamers. Using its own MiXCR run on the immunoSEQ multiplex PCR reads, TCRdb lists one record per CDR3 protein. The table includes tens of thousands of distinct CDR3 sequences, about 93% detected once. Sequencing input: CD8+ T cells from PBMCs. The receptor source for this set is a human donor with Susac syndrome.

This rearrangement joins TRBV13 to TRBJ2-7; 7 nucleotides agree with TRBD1. V shed 3 bases and J 2 bases; nucleotides not matched to a gene: 4. This CDR3 is 14 amino acids long. Germline V gene sequence: CDR1 PRHDT, CDR2 FYEKMQ (reference sequence). CDR3 DNA: TGTGCCAGCAGCTTGGGGGACAGCACCTACGAGCAGTACTTC. It is translated as CASSLGDSTYEQYF.

The rearrangement joins TRBV25-1 to TRBJ2-1; tentative D call: TRBD2 (6 bases). Between the trimmed V and J ends, which lost 5 bases and 5 bases, there was a span of 7 bases. The CDR3 is 12 residues long. Germline V gives CDR1 MGHDK, CDR2 SYGVNS. CDR3 protein: CASSRGDNEQFF. In DNA, the CDR3 is TGTGCCAGCAGTCGCGGGGACAATGAGCAGTTCTTC.

In DNA form, the CDR3 reads TGTGCCAGCAGCTCAAGGACAGACTTCACCGGGGAGCTGTTTTTT. This translates into CASSSRTDFTGELFF. This chain connects TRBV11-2 to TRBJ2-2; perhaps TRBD1 as D (6 bases). This CDR3 has 15 residues. Trimming pared 4 bases from V and 4 bases from J, leaving 13 bases between. Germline CDR1 SGHAT, CDR2 FQNNGV.

The rearrangement uses TRBV4-1 and TRBJ1-2; D is possibly TRBD1 (5 bases). Trimming removed 2 bases from V and 4 bases from J, with 17 bases in between. Germline loops: CDR1 MGHRA, CDR2 YSYEKL. This CDR3 is 16 amino acids long. The CDR3 DNA reads as TGCGCCAGCAGCCAACTGTGGGGGAACCAATCCTATGGCTACACCTTC. Residues: CASSQLWGNQSYGYTF.

This clonotype was seen just once. The chain uses TRBV5-4 and TRBJ2-7, with TRBD1 matching 7 bases. Germline assignment: CDR1 SGHNT and CDR2 YYREEE (reference sequence). The CDR3 length is 15 residues. J was trimmed by 12 bases and V by 4 bases; bases with no gene match: 19. CDR3 in amino acids: CASSEGQFVPQERYF. CDR3 in DNA: TGTGCCAGCAGCGAGGGACAGTTCGTCCCTCAGGAACGGTACTTC.

The V and J genes are TRBV20-1 and TRBJ1-1, with 9 bases fitting TRBD1. The CDR3 extends over 14 amino acids. V trimming: 6 bases; J trimming: 2 bases; junction bases outside the gene matches: 7. CDR1 DFQATT and CDR2 SNEGSKA come from the germline V gene (reference sequence). The CDR3 nucleotides read TGCAGTGCCCGTAACAGGGGGCCTAACACTGAAGCTTTCTTT. It translates to CSARNRGPNTEAFF.

The rearrangement links TRBV30 to TRBJ1-5, with D maybe TRBD1 (5 bases). The germline V gene encodes CDR1 GTSNPN and CDR2 SVGIG (reference sequence). This CDR3 spans 16 amino acids. Trimming pared 1 base from V and 4 bases from J, leaving 17 bases between. The CDR3 here is CAWSAPSGQRNQPQHF. The CDR3 DNA reads as TGTGCCTGGAGTGCTCCCTCTGGACAACGGAATCAGCCCCAGCATTTT.

The V and J genes are TRBV7-6 and TRBJ2-7, with 8 nucleotides matching TRBD2. From germline, CDR1 is SGHVS and CDR2 FNYEAQ. V shed 2 bases and J 4 bases; nucleotides not matched to a gene: 7. CDR3 length: 15 residues. CDR3: CASSLYREGRYEQYF. The CDR3 DNA sequence: TGTGCCAGCAGCTTATATCGGGAGGGCCGATACGAGCAGTACTTC.

This clonotype was picked up a small number of times. The CDR3 nucleotides read TGCGCCAGCAGCCAAGCGAGGGGGGTGCACGAGCAGTACTTC. As protein: CASSQARGVHEQYF. This chain joins TRBV4-3 and TRBJ2-7; D tentatively fits TRBD1 or TRBD2 (6 bases each). The CDR3 has 14 residues. The V end lost 1 base, the J end lost 5 bases, and 12 bases lay between the germline ends. Germline values: CDR1 LGHNA, CDR2 YSLEER.

This clonotype was observed a single time. The genes are TRBV5-5 and TRBJ1-1; the D gene is possibly TRBD1 (6 bases). V was trimmed by 4 bases and J by 4 bases, leaving 17 bases between them. Germline lookup yields CDR1 SGHKS and CDR2 YYEKEE (reference sequence). The CDR3 length is 15 residues. The CDR3 DNA reads TGTGCCAGCAGCCGAGTGGGGGCCTGGAGCACTGAAGCTTTCTTT. Protein sequence: CASSRVGAWSTEAFF.

The gene calls are TRBV15 and TRBJ2-1; D is uncertain. The CDR3 extends over 11 amino acids. V lost 8 bases and J 5 bases, leaving 7 bases between the germline ends. Germline CDR1 reads LNHNV; CDR2 reads YYDKDF (reference sequence). The CDR3 spells CATLSHNEQFF. DNA for the CDR3: TGTGCCACCCTGTCCCACAATGAGCAGTTCTTC.

This chain uses TRBV2 with TRBJ2-2; D possibly corresponds to TRBD2 (6 bases). Germline CDR1 reads SNHLY; CDR2 reads FYNNEI. This CDR3 region has 15 residues. Trimming shortened V by 6 bases and J by 3 bases, and 14 bases separated the two germline ends. CDR3 protein: CASRTPGEHTGELFF. CDR3 nucleotide sequence: TGTGCCAGCAGGACTCCGGGAGAGCACACCGGGGAGCTGTTTTTT.

In its sample, this clonotype was seen a few times. The chain uses TRBV6-1 and TRBJ2-5; perhaps TRBD1 as D (5 bases). Trimming left V 6 bases short and J 4 bases short, with 9 bases between. Germline CDR1 and CDR2: MNHNS and SASEGT. The CDR3 runs 12 residues. The chain's CDR3 is CASSWGGETQYF. DNA of the CDR3: TGTGCCAGCAGCTGGGGCGGAGAGACCCAGTACTTC.

The chain combines TRBV29-1 with TRBJ2-5; no firm D call. This CDR3 contains 13 residues. Germline values: CDR1 SQVTM, CDR2 ANQGSEA. The V end lost 2 bases, the J end lost 5 bases, and 12 bases lay between the germline ends. The CDR3 DNA reads TGCAGCGTTGAACGGTTGGCGGTGGAGACCCAGTACTTC. Protein: CSVERLAVETQYF.

The J gene is TRBJ2-1, the V gene TRBV20-1; D is perhaps TRBD1 or TRBD2 (5 bases each). CDR1 and CDR2 (germline): DFQATT, SNEGSKA (reference sequence). V was pared by 3 bases and J by 4 bases, with 16 bases between. The CDR3 contains 15 residues. CDR3 region: CSARPGPASYNEQFF. The CDR3 nucleotides read TGCAGTGCTAGGCCGGGGCCTGCTTCTTACAATGAGCAGTTCTTC.

V usage is TRBV5-1 and J usage is TRBJ2-3; possibly TRBD1 for D (6 bases). Germline V gives CDR1 SGHRS, CDR2 YFSETQ. The CDR3 spans 15 residues. Trimming cost V 0 bases and J 1 base, with 9 bases left between them. The CDR3 region is CASSLENRGTDTQYF. The CDR3 bases are TGCGCCAGCAGCTTGGAAAACAGGGGCACAGATACGCAGTATTTT.

The chain employs TRBV25-1 and TRBJ1-5, with D perhaps TRBD1 (5 bases). This CDR3 is built from 14 residues. Germline lookup yields CDR1 MGHDK and CDR2 SYGVNS. Trimming shortened V by 1 base and J by 5 bases, and 9 bases separated the two germline ends. The CDR3 bases are TGTGCCAGCAGTGAATTTGGAGGGGATCAGCCCCAGCATTTT. Encoded protein: CASSEFGGDQPQHF.

The chain uses TRBV6-5 and TRBJ2-2; D unclear. Trimming pared 7 bases from V and 7 bases from J, leaving 7 bases between. In germline, CDR1 is MNHEY, CDR2 SVGAGI. CDR3 length: 11 amino acids. The CDR3 spells CASTRNGELFF. The CDR3 region has the DNA TGTGCCAGCACCCGAAACGGGGAGCTGTTTTTT.